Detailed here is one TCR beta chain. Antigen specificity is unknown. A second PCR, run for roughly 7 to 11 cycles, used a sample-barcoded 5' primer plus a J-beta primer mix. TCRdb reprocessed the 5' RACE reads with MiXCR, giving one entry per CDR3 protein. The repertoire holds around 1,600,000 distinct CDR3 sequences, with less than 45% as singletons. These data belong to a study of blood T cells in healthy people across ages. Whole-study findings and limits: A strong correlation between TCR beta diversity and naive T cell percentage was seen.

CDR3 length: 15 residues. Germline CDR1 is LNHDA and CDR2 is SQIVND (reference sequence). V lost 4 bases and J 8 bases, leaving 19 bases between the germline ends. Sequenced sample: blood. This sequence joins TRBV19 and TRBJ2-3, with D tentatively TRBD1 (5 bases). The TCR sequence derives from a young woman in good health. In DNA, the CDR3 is TGTGCCAGTAGTAATTTGGACACAGGCTTCGGTACGCAGTATTTT. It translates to CASSNLDTGFGTQYF.